The 18 T cell receptor beta chains presented below share a single source sample, sequenced in a study of glioma-infiltrating T cells (dated by TCRdb to 2016 to 2018). The reads were generated on an Illumina MiSeq. TCR alpha and beta CDR3 regions were amplified with the iRepertoire nested amplicon-rescue multiplex PCR (arm-PCR) platform from RNA. The public reads were reprocessed in TCRdb via fastp at Q25 and MiXCR, keeping in-frame beta chains. Every entry covers one CDR3 protein and lists the most common genes and DNA from its rows. A total of about 130,000 distinct CDR3 sequences appear in this sample, approximately 23% of them only once. Of the sample, approximately 14% is held by the ten largest clones. Specimen: glioma tissue, nonneoplastic brain tissue, or PBMCs (not recorded which). Every receptor here comes from a human donor with low-grade glioma or glioblastoma, undergoing nonglioma brain surgery, or in good health (not recorded which).

V usage is TRBV18 and J usage is TRBJ2-7; 7 nucleotides agree with TRBD1. The CDR3 length is 14 residues. The J segment lost 5 bases and the V segment lost 3 bases, leaving 7 bases of the junction unmatched. Germline CDR1 reads KGHSH; CDR2 reads LQKENI. CDR3 residues: CASSPREGGHEQYF. Here the CDR3 DNA reads TGTGCCAGCTCACCTCGCGAAGGGGGCCACGAGCAGTACTTC. Drawing the rest from reference TRBV18 and TRBJ2-7, the complete variable domain is NAGVMQNPRHLVRRRGQEARLRCSPMKGHSHVYWYRQLPEEGLKFMVYLQKENIIDESGMPKERFSAEFPKEGPSILRIQQVVRGDSAAYFCASSPREGGHEQYFGPGTRLTVT.

As concerns this clonotype: A much larger clone lies one base from this, so it may be a read error. The V call is TRBV4-1, the J call TRBJ2-7; no clear D. CDR3 size: 14 residues. The germline V gene encodes CDR1 MGHRA and CDR2 YSYEKL. V shed 1 base and J shed 3 bases, with 10 bases lying between them. This chain's CDR3 is CASSQVLDRYEQYF. The CDR3 DNA is TGCGCCAGCAGCCAAGTTTTAGACCGCTACGAGCAGTACTTC.

This clonotype was recorded many times. V is TRBV28 and J is TRBJ2-3; TRBD1 is a possible D gene (6 bases). V lost 1 base, J lost 4 bases, and 9 bases lay in between. Germline V CDR1 and CDR2: MDHEN, SYDVKM. This CDR3 region has 14 residues. The CDR3 DNA reads TGTGCCAGCAGTTTATTCAGGGGCCCAGATACGCAGTATTTT. This translates into CASSLFRGPDTQYF.

A word on this clonotype: Just one base apart from a much larger clone, this may be a read error. Here the CDR3 reads CSARDRHGNLYEQYF. CDR3 coding DNA: TGCAGTGCTAGGGACAGACATGGCAACCTCTACGAGCAGTACTTC. The J gene is TRBJ2-7, the V gene TRBV20-1; D possibly corresponds to TRBD1 (6 bases). Per the germline V gene, CDR1 is DFQATT and CDR2 is SNEGSKA (reference sequence). This CDR3 comprises 15 residues. Trimming shortened V by 3 bases and J by 3 bases, and 18 bases separated the two germline ends.

A word on this clonotype: A much more abundant neighbour one base away suggests this may be a read error. The rearrangement uses TRBV7-9 and TRBJ1-4, with D perhaps TRBD1 (5 bases). Germline assignment: CDR1 SEHNR and CDR2 FQNEAQ (reference sequence). This CDR3 contains 15 residues. Between the trimmed V and J ends, which lost 3 bases and 3 bases, there was a span of 11 bases. For the CDR3, the DNA is TGTGCCAGCAGCTTTACCGTGACAGCTAATGAAAAACTGTTTTTT. It specifies CASSFTVTANEKLFF.

Many counts were recorded for this clonotype. V usage is TRBV29-1 and J usage is TRBJ1-3; no definite D call. Trimming cost V 5 bases and J 0 bases, with 5 bases left between them. From germline, CDR1 is SQVTM and CDR2 ANQGSEA. The CDR3 is made up of 12 amino acids. The CDR3 loop is CSVRTSGNTIYF. For the CDR3, the DNA is TGCAGCGTTCGGACCTCTGGAAACACCATATATTTT.

In its sample, this clonotype was seen a few times. The chain couples TRBV5-6 to TRBJ2-7, with TRBD1 identical over 7 bases. The germline CDR1 and CDR2 sequences are SGHDT and YYEEEE. The CDR3 loop spans 13 amino acids. V gave up 4 bases and J gave up 4 bases; unmatched junction bases: 5. The CDR3 sequence: CASSPKTGYEQYF. The CDR3 DNA follows: TGTGCCAGCAGCCCCAAGACAGGGTACGAGCAGTACTTC. The full variable domain, completed using reference TRBV5-6 and TRBJ2-7, is DAGVTQSPTHLIKTRGQQVTLRCSPKSGHDTVSWYQQALGQGPQFIFQYYEEEERQRGNFPDRFSGHQFPNYSSELNVNALLLGDSALYLCASSPKTGYEQYFGPGTRLTVT.

This clonotype was seen ten or more times. The chain recombines TRBV6-2 or TRBV6-3 with TRBJ1-5, with D possibly being TRBD1 (6 bases). This CDR3 spans 14 amino acids. The V gene's germline CDR1 is MNHEY and CDR2 SVGEGT. Deletions cut 4 bases from V and 7 bases from J, with 14 bases between. CDR3 coding DNA: TGTGCCAGCAGTTGGGAGTTCAGGGGACAGCCCCAGCATTTT. Its protein is CASSWEFRGQPQHF.

This clonotype was found many times. The J gene is TRBJ1-5, the V gene TRBV3-1; possible D gene TRBD1, 6 bases. V dropped 2 bases and J dropped 11 bases, with 16 bases sitting between them. The CDR3 loop spans 14 amino acids. From germline, CDR1 is LGHDT and CDR2 YNNKEL (reference sequence). The CDR3 nucleotides read TGTGCCAGCAGCCAAACCGGACAGCCCTGGGCCCAGCATTTT. Translation gives CASSQTGQPWAQHF.

CDR3 amino acids: CASSLTSGTSGELFF. The CDR3 region has the DNA TGCGCCAGCAGCTTGACTAGCGGGACGTCCGGGGAGCTGTTTTTT. The genes are TRBV5-1 and TRBJ2-2; the match to TRBD2 covers 10 bases. V trimming: 1 base; J trimming: 6 bases; junction bases outside the gene matches: 3. The length of the CDR3 is 15 residues. Germline CDR1 is SGHRS and CDR2 is YFSETQ.

V and J are TRBV19 and TRBJ2-7; tentatively, D is TRBD2 (5 bases). The CDR3 is 16 amino acids. Germline-derived CDR1 and CDR2 are LNHDA and SQIVND (reference sequence). Trimming stripped 0 bases from V and 2 bases from J, with 14 bases between. The CDR3 region has the DNA TGTGCCAGTAGTATAGATCTAGGACTGCCCACCTACGAGCAGTACTTC. This encodes CASSIDLGLPTYEQYF.

Turning to this clonotype: This may arise from a read error, as a much more abundant clone is one base away. The J gene is TRBJ1-2, the V gene TRBV7-9; 8 nucleotides agree with TRBD1. CDR1 is SEHNR and CDR2 is FQNEAQ in the germline V gene (reference sequence). The CDR3 contains 16 residues. In DNA, the CDR3 is TGTGTCAGCAGCTTAGCTAGGGCAGGGGGCTTCTATGGCTACACCTTC. Translation gives CVSSLARAGGFYGYTF.

To note about this clonotype: This may be a read error, as it is one base from a much larger clone. This chain links TRBV7-9 with TRBJ2-3; either TRBD1 or TRBD2 may supply D (5 bases each). This CDR3 is 15 amino acids long. Germline values: CDR1 SEHNR, CDR2 FQNEAQ (reference sequence). CDR3: CASSLVMGDTGTQYF. CDR3 DNA: TGTGCCAGCAGCTTAGTTATGGGAGACACAGGTACGCAGTATTTT.

In this sample, this clonotype turned up many times. The V gene is TRBV20-1, the J gene TRBJ2-7; 7 positions match TRBD2. CDR1 and CDR2 (germline): DFQATT, SNEGSKA (reference sequence). The junction had 8 bases not matched to a gene; V was cut back by 3 bases and J by 0 bases. The CDR3 is 15 residues long. CDR3 loop: CSASDPAGYSYEQYF. CDR3 bases: TGCAGTGCTAGTGACCCAGCGGGGTACTCCTACGAGCAGTACTTC.

In this sample, this clonotype turned up many times. The rearrangement joins TRBV20-1 to TRBJ1-1; TRBD1 might be the D (5 bases). Trimming took 6 bases from V and 0 from J, leaving 14 bases between them. The CDR3 sequence is 14 residues long. Germline V gene sequence: CDR1 DFQATT, CDR2 SNEGSKA (reference sequence). CDR3 loop: CSADTSHMNTEAFF. The CDR3 nucleotides read TGCAGTGCGGACACCTCACATATGAACACTGAAGCTTTCTTT.

This clonotype appeared many times. The chain couples TRBV7-4 to TRBJ1-5; 9 bases align to TRBD1. CDR1 and CDR2 from the germline V gene are SGHVT and SQSDAQ. CDR3 length: 15 amino acids. Germline trimming cut 5 bases from V and 3 bases from J; bases unmatched to any gene: 5. For the CDR3, the DNA is TGTGCCAGCAGCCCCCGGGACAGGGACAATCAGCCCCAGCATTTT. This gives the protein CASSPRDRDNQPQHF.

This clonotype was seen at least ten times. The V gene is TRBV19, the J gene TRBJ1-5, with TRBD1 matching 8 bases. The CDR3 is 16 residues long. Germline values: CDR1 LNHDA, CDR2 SQIVND (reference sequence). V was clipped by 5 bases and J by 2 bases; unmatched bases: 8. As DNA, the CDR3 is TGTGCCAGTAGTGACCAGACAGGGGTTGGCAATCAGCCCCAGCATTTT. It is translated as CASSDQTGVGNQPQHF.

This clonotype was seen only once. The chain uses TRBV29-1 and TRBJ2-7; perhaps D is TRBD1 or TRBD2 (7 bases each). The V and J ends lost 6 bases and 3 bases respectively, with 12 bases between them. This CDR3 is built from 12 residues. CDR1 and CDR2 (germline): SQVTM, ANQGSEA. The CDR3 here is CSVAGQSYEQYF. The CDR3, as DNA: TGCAGCGTAGCGGGACAGAGCTACGAGCAGTACTTC.